These 29 T cell receptor beta chains originate from one sample sequenced in a study of Graves' ophthalmopathy and Graves' hyperthyroidism. Amplified TCR beta CDR3 regions were obtained using RNA transcripts as template. First-round RT-PCR relied on HTBI primers, and a second-round multiplex PCR came next. TCRdb recomputed calls from the multiplex PCR reads with MiXCR, one row per CDR3 protein. Here the sample spans hundreds of thousands of distinct CDR3 sequences, about 38% being singletons. Sequences were obtained from peripheral blood. All receptors come from an adult man with Graves' ophthalmopathy.

The rearrangement uses TRBV10-3 and TRBJ2-7; the D gene could be TRBD1 or TRBD2 (6 bases each). Between the trimmed V and J ends, which lost 2 bases and 6 bases, there was a span of 11 bases. Looked up from germline, CDR1 is ENHRY and CDR2 is SYGVKD. The CDR3 is 13 amino acids. CDR3 protein: CAISERGTSEQYF. CDR3 DNA sequence: TGTGCCATCAGTGAGAGGGGGACTTCCGAGCAGTACTTC.

At least ten counts were recorded for this clonotype. The chain combines TRBV19 with TRBJ1-2; maybe TRBD1 (5 bases). This CDR3 region has 12 residues. Germline lookup yields CDR1 LNHDA and CDR2 SQIVND (reference sequence). V lost 9 bases and J lost 2, with 10 bases in between. CDR3 in amino acids: CASMTANYGYTF. The CDR3 bases are TGTGCCAGCATGACAGCGAACTATGGCTACACCTTC.

In this sample, this clonotype turned up many times. The chain uses TRBV9 and TRBJ1-2; weak D call: TRBD1 (5 bases). CDR1 is SGDLS, CDR2 YYNGEE, per germline. This CDR3 contains 13 residues. Between the trimmed V and J ends, which lost 4 bases and 8 bases, there was a span of 15 bases. CDR3 protein: CASSLDPGDGYTF. CDR3 bases: TGTGCCAGCAGCTTGGATCCGGGGGACGGCTACACCTTC.

The genes are TRBV25-1 and TRBJ1-6; 7 nucleotides match TRBD1. From germline, CDR1 is MGHDK and CDR2 SYGVNS. The CDR3 runs 13 residues. The CDR3 DNA reads TGTGCTAGAGATGTCGCAGGGGGTTCACCCCTCCACTTT. Translation gives CARDVAGGSPLHF.

In regard to this clonotype: One base away lies a much larger clone, so this may be a sequencing read error. V usage is TRBV13 and J usage is TRBJ1-1; possible D gene TRBD1, 6 bases. The CDR3 extends over 13 amino acids. Germline V lookup: CDR1 PRHDT, CDR2 FYEKMQ (reference sequence). CDR3 sequence (DNA): TGCGCCAGCAGCGGTCCCAGGGGTATTGAAGCTTTCTTT. Translation: CASSGPRGIEAFF.

This clonotype has only a few counts. Mismatch with germline at one junction end may stem from a read error. This sequence joins TRBV5-6 and TRBJ2-2; 9 nucleotides line up with TRBD2. This CDR3 spans 16 amino acids. CDR1 and CDR2 (germline): SGHDT, YYEEEE. CDR3 coding DNA: TGTGCCAGCAGCCCCCCCGGACTAGCGCACACCAGGGAGCTGTTTTTT. Amino acid sequence: CASSPPGLAHTRELFF. Supplemented by reference TRBV5-6 and TRBJ2-2, the full variable domain reads DAGVTQSPTHLIKTRGQQVTLRCSPKSGHDTVSWYQQALGQGPQFIFQYYEEEERQRGNFPDRFSGHQFPNYSSELNVNALLLGDSALYLCASSPPGLAHTRELFFGEGSRLTVL.

This clonotype was recorded many times. The gene calls are TRBV7-2 and TRBJ1-2, with a weak D call TRBD1 (5 bases). CDR1 and CDR2 (germline): SGHTA, FQGNSA. V was pared by 5 bases and J by 5 bases, with 18 bases between. This CDR3 comprises 15 residues. CDR3 loop: CASSKGTGTEYGYTF. In DNA form, the CDR3 reads TGTGCCAGCAGCAAAGGAACCGGGACGGAATATGGCTACACCTTC.

This sequence joins TRBV30 and TRBJ2-7, with TRBD1 matching over 11 bases. Per the germline V gene, CDR1 is GTSNPN and CDR2 is SVGIG (reference sequence). The CDR3 is 15 amino acids. Trimming at V came to 0 bases and at J to 5 bases, leaving 6 bases not matched to a gene. Written as DNA, the CDR3 is TGTGCCTGGAGTGTAGGGACAGGGGGTTGGAACGAGCAGTACTTC. Encoded protein: CAWSVGTGGWNEQYF.

This chain joins TRBV29-1 and TRBJ1-1; D is unresolved. This CDR3 has 15 residues. Germline CDR1 and CDR2: SQVTM and ANQGSEA. V dropped 8 bases and J dropped 0 bases, with 19 bases sitting between them. CDR3 amino acids: CSSSGGTAVNTEAFF. CDR3 DNA sequence: TGCAGCAGCTCCGGAGGTACAGCCGTGAACACTGAAGCTTTCTTT.

Turning to this clonotype: This could be a read error, since a much larger clone is one nucleotide away. The V gene is TRBV25-1, the J gene TRBJ1-1; D is perhaps TRBD1 (5 bases). The V end lost 4 bases, the J end lost 6 bases, and 15 bases lay between the germline ends. Germline CDR1 reads MGHDK; CDR2 reads SYGVNS. The CDR3 has 14 amino acids. CDR3 loop: CASSGGRRGAEAFF. The CDR3 DNA reads as TGTGCCAGCAGTGGGGGCAGGAGGGGAGCTGAAGCTTTCTTT.

The rearrangement links TRBV6-5 to TRBJ1-3; possible D gene TRBD1, 5 bases. The length of the CDR3 is 14 residues. The V and J ends lost 6 bases and 8 bases respectively, with 17 bases between them. CDR1 is MNHEY and CDR2 is SVGAGI in the germline V gene. This chain's CDR3 is CASRNRGIGHTIYF. CDR3 nucleotide sequence: TGTGCCAGCAGAAATCGGGGGATCGGACACACCATATATTTT.

This clonotype was counted between two and nine times. Written as DNA, the CDR3 is TGTGCCAGCACCAAATGGTCCGGGACCGACACTAACTATGGCTACACCTTC. Its translation is CASTKWSGTDTNYGYTF. This chain joins TRBV6-1 and TRBJ1-2, with D possibly TRBD1 on 5 matching bases. Germline loops: CDR1 MNHNS, CDR2 SASEGT. With 7 bases removed from V and 0 bases from J, the gap between germline ends came to 21 bases. CDR3 size: 17 residues.

The V gene is TRBV20-1, the J gene TRBJ2-2; no firm D call. V lost 6 bases to trimming and J lost 3 bases, with 5 bases between them. The germline CDR1 and CDR2 sequences are DFQATT and SNEGSKA (reference sequence). The CDR3 runs 11 residues. This CDR3 reads CSARDTGELFF. In DNA, the CDR3 is TGCAGTGCAAGGGACACCGGGGAGCTGTTTTTT.

At least ten counts were recorded for this clonotype. CDR3 sequence: CASSAGQGSGELFF. CDR3 DNA sequence: TGCGCCAGCAGCGCTGGACAGGGCAGCGGGGAGCTGTTTTTT. V and J are TRBV5-1 and TRBJ2-2, with 8 bases matching TRBD1. Losses at the gene ends were 4 bases for V and 7 bases for J; bases not matched to a gene: 6. The CDR3 extends over 14 amino acids. Germline lookup yields CDR1 SGHRS and CDR2 YFSETQ.

The chain employs TRBV4-1 and TRBJ1-4; 7 bases are shared with TRBD1. The CDR3 loop spans 14 amino acids. CDR1 and CDR2 from the germline V gene are MGHRA and YSYEKL. V was clipped by 1 base and J by 8 bases; unmatched bases: 4. CDR3 bases: TGCGCCAGCAGCCAAGCAGGGGGAAGGGAAAAACTGTTTTTT. Residues: CASSQAGGREKLFF.

As regards this clonotype: At one of its ends the junction is not consistent with the germline gene, which may arise from a read error. The chain is built from TRBV5-4 and TRBJ2-7; D gene unclear. Per germline, CDR1 SGHNT and CDR2 YYREEE (reference sequence). This CDR3 is built from 12 residues. The chain's CDR3 is CASGLNSYEQYF. The CDR3 DNA follows: TGTGCCAGCGGCTTGAACTCCTACGAGCAGTACTTC.

Ten or more counts support this clonotype. The J gene is TRBJ2-5, the V gene TRBV7-9; 12 bases fit TRBD2. There are 15 residues in the CDR3. Per germline, CDR1 SEHNR and CDR2 FQNEAQ (reference sequence). V was clipped by 5 bases and J by 2 bases; unmatched bases: 3. The CDR3 DNA sequence: TGTGCCAGCAGCCGCGGACTAGCGGGACAAGAGACCCAGTACTTC. Residues: CASSRGLAGQETQYF.

For this clonotype: A read error is possible here, since a much larger clone lies one base away. This chain links TRBV20-1 with TRBJ1-5, with 8 bases matching TRBD1. Germline assignment: CDR1 DFQATT and CDR2 SNEGSKA (reference sequence). CDR3 size: 16 residues. The CDR3 here is CSARAGGARSNRPQHF. The CDR3 DNA sequence: TGCAGTGCTAGAGCAGGGGGCGCGCGGAGCAATCGGCCCCAGCATTTT.

The chain recombines TRBV29-1 with TRBJ1-1; D is unclear. CDR1 SQVTM and CDR2 ANQGSEA come from the germline V gene. V lost 5 bases to trimming and J lost 6 bases, with 22 bases between them. There are 15 residues in the CDR3. The CDR3 loop is CSVQMRAGGESEAFF. The CDR3 DNA is TGCAGCGTTCAGATGAGGGCCGGTGGTGAATCTGAAGCTTTCTTT.

The sample holds many counts of this clonotype. The chain carries TRBV29-1 and TRBJ2-7, with 7 bases matching TRBD1. The CDR3 is 14 residues long. The V gene's germline CDR1 is SQVTM and CDR2 ANQGSEA. With 4 bases clipped from V and 0 bases from J, the junction kept 6 bases outside the gene matches. CDR3 bases: TGCAGCGTTGTCGAGGGGGCGGGCTCCTACGAGCAGTACTTC. This gives the protein CSVVEGAGSYEQYF.

In its sample, this clonotype was seen many times. The chain employs TRBV20-1 and TRBJ1-6, with TRBD1 as a possible D gene (5 bases). This CDR3 comprises 13 residues. CDR1 is DFQATT, CDR2 SNEGSKA, per germline (reference sequence). V shed 1 base and J shed 10 bases, with 11 bases lying between them. This chain's CDR3 is CSARGSEGSPLHF. CDR3 DNA sequence: TGCAGTGCTAGAGGGTCAGAGGGGTCACCCCTCCACTTT.

For this clonotype: One end of the junction does not line up with germline, which may come from a read error. The genes are TRBV9 and TRBJ2-2, with 7 bases fitting TRBD1. This CDR3 comprises 15 residues. Germline loops: CDR1 SGDLS, CDR2 YYNGEE. The CDR3: CASSASQGNAGELFF. In DNA, the CDR3 is TGTGCCAGCAGCGCGTCACAGGGGAACGCCGGGGAGCTGTTTTTT.

This clonotype was picked up many times. The CDR3 DNA reads as TGTGCCAGTAGTATAGATCGGGCAGTCGGAAACACCATATATTTT. Protein product: CASSIDRAVGNTIYF. This chain links TRBV19 with TRBJ1-3; D gene ambiguous. This CDR3 spans 15 amino acids. The ends were cut back, 0 bases at V and 4 bases at J, with 10 bases in the middle. The germline gives CDR1 LNHDA, CDR2 SQIVND (reference sequence).

A single count supports this clonotype. The chain has TRBV11-1 and TRBJ1-4; 8 nucleotides line up with TRBD1. Germline V gives CDR1 SGHAT, CDR2 FQDESV (reference sequence). The trim removed 4 bases at V and 8 bases at J, leaving 9 bases unmatched. The CDR3 has 15 amino acids. CDR3 DNA sequence: TGTGCCAGCAGCTCGCTTGACAGGGGTGGCGAAAAACTGTTTTTT. Its translation is CASSSLDRGGEKLFF.

This clonotype was detected only a few times. This rearrangement joins TRBV28 to TRBJ1-5, with D tentatively TRBD1 (5 bases). The CDR3 runs 15 residues. Germline V gives CDR1 MDHEN, CDR2 SYDVKM. Trimming removed 5 bases from V and 3 bases from J, with 14 bases in between. The DNA of the CDR3 is TGTGCCAGCAGTCGAAGGGAACAGGTCAATCAGCCCCAGCATTTT. This translates into CASSRREQVNQPQHF.

Many counts were recorded for this clonotype. The chain uses TRBV12-3 or TRBV12-4 and TRBJ1-1; TRBD1 agrees at 9 bases. J gave up 7 bases and V 5 bases, and 14 bases lay outside the gene matches. The CDR3 loop spans 16 amino acids. This CDR3 reads CASSLGQGSTYSEAFF. The CDR3 DNA sequence: TGTGCCAGCAGTCTAGGACAGGGGAGTACCTACAGTGAAGCTTTCTTT.

With respect to this clonotype: A read error is likely, as this CDR3 ends without the conserved phenylalanine or tryptophan. Because the CDR3's place on the DNA is in doubt, the DNA is left out and the CDR3 is given as listed by TCRdb. CDR3 sequence reads: CATSDLGQ. J is TRBJ1-1 and V is TRBV24-1; TRBD1, as called in the table, went unchecked against the DNA. Germline CDR1 and CDR2: KGHDR and SFDVKD. Termini included, the CDR3 measures 8 amino acids.

Of note for this clonotype: Germline is not matched at one junction end, which may reflect a read error. This chain uses TRBV9 with TRBJ2-7, with 10 bases lining up with TRBD2. Germline CDR1 is SGDLS and CDR2 is YYNGEE. The CDR3 spans 14 residues. The CDR3 reads CASSRAGGPYKQYF. The DNA of the CDR3 is TGTGCCAGCTCACGAGCGGGGGGGCCCTACAAGCAGTACTTC.

This sequence joins TRBV7-9 and TRBJ2-5, with D tentatively TRBD2 (6 bases). Trimming stripped 4 bases from V and 4 bases from J, with 13 bases between. The CDR3 runs 14 residues. CDR1 SEHNR and CDR2 FQNEAQ come from the germline V gene (reference sequence). Here the CDR3 DNA reads TGTGCCAGCAGCTCTCGGAGGGCCACAGAGACCCAGTACTTC. It encodes CASSSRRATETQYF. Supplemented by reference TRBV7-9 and TRBJ2-5, the full variable domain reads DTGVSQNPRHKITKRGQNVTFRCDPISEHNRLYWYRQTLGQGPEFLTYFQNEAQLEKSRLLSDRFSAERPKGSFSTLEIQRTEQGDSAMYLCASSSRRATETQYFGPGTRLLVL.